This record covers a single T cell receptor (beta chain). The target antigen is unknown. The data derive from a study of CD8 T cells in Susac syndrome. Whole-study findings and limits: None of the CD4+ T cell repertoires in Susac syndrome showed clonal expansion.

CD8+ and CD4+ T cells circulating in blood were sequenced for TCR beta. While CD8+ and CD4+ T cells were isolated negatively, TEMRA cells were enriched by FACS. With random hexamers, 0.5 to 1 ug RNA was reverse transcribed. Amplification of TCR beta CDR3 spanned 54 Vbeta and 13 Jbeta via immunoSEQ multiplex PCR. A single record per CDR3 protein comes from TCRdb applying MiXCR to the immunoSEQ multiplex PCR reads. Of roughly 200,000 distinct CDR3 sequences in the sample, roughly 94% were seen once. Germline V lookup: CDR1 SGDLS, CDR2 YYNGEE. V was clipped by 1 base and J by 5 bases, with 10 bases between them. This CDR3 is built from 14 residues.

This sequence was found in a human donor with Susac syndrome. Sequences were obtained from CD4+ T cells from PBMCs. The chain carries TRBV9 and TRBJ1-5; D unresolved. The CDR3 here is CASSVSGNHQPQHF. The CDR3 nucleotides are TGTGCCAGCAGCGTATCAGGAAACCATCAGCCCCAGCATTTT. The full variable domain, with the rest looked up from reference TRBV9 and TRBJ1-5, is DSGVTQTPKHLITATGQRVTLRCSPRSGDLSVYWYQQSLDQGLQFLIQYYNGEERAKGNILERFSAQQFPDLHSELNLSSLELGDSALYFCASSVSGNHQPQHFGDGTRLSIL.